A single sample is the source of the 32 T cell receptor beta chains below, sequenced in a study of T cells in Graves' hyperthyroidism and ophthalmopathy. RNA transcripts were the template for amplifying TCR beta CDR3 regions. First-round RT-PCR of the TCR CDR3 relied on the HTBI primer set. One entry per CDR3 protein, called by TCRdb with MiXCR from the multiplex PCR reads. This table holds nearly 750,000 distinct CDR3 sequences, approximately 36% found once. The sequenced sample was blood. These TCRs come from a woman aged 40 to 50 with Graves' hyperthyroidism.

Of note for this clonotype: One end of the junction fails to match germline, which may point to a read error. This chain connects TRBV7-7 to TRBJ2-5; D perhaps matches TRBD2 (6 bases). Germline CDR1 reads SSHAT; CDR2 reads FNYEAQ (reference sequence). CDR3 size: 15 residues. CDR3 bases: TGTGCTAGCAGCTTACTTACCGGGAGTGAAGAGACCCAGTACTTC. As protein: CASSLLTGSEETQYF.

The chain is built from TRBV4-3 and TRBJ2-7; 7 nucleotides align to TRBD1. CDR3 size: 15 residues. V lost 2 bases and J lost 3; bases outside the gene matches: 7. Germline V lookup: CDR1 LGHNA, CDR2 YSLEER. CDR3 bases: TGCGCCAGCAGCCAATCGGGACAGTCCGACTACGAGCAGTACTTC. It is translated as CASSQSGQSDYEQYF.

This clonotype was picked up many times. The chain employs TRBV10-3 and TRBJ2-7; tentatively, D is TRBD1 (6 bases). The CDR3 spans 12 residues. Germline V gene sequence: CDR1 ENHRY, CDR2 SYGVKD. V was pared by 7 bases and J by 5 bases, with 12 bases between. CDR3 nucleotides: TGTGCCATCAACGGGAACAGGGACGAGCAGTACTTC. Its protein is CAINGNRDEQYF.

Worth noting for this clonotype: This CDR3 fails to terminate in the conserved phenylalanine or tryptophan, so it likely reflects a read error. This chain connects TRBV14 to TRBJ2-7; possibly TRBD2 for D (6 bases). This CDR3 is built from 14 residues. Trimming left V 5 bases short and J 3 bases short, with 14 bases between. Germline CDR1 reads SGHDN; CDR2 reads FVKESK. This chain's CDR3 is CASSDGGFRYEQYL. The CDR3 DNA is TGTGCCAGCAGCGACGGGGGTTTCCGCTACGAGCAGTACCTC.

CDR3 protein: CASSHRTGGASGNTIYF. The DNA of the CDR3 is TGTGCCAGCAGCCACCGGACAGGGGGCGCCTCTGGAAACACCATATATTTT. This chain links TRBV7-9 with TRBJ1-3, with 11 bases aligning to TRBD1. Looked up from germline, CDR1 is SEHNR and CDR2 is FQNEAQ (reference sequence). The CDR3 spans 17 residues. Trimming cost V 5 bases and J 0 bases; bases outside gene matches: 6.

This clonotype was picked up a small number of times. The genes are TRBV19 and TRBJ1-5; 8 positions match TRBD1. The junction had 5 bases not matched to a gene; V was cut back by 0 bases and J by 1 base. In germline, CDR1 is LNHDA, CDR2 SQIVND (reference sequence). The CDR3 has 17 residues. The CDR3, as DNA: TGTGCCAGTAGTATAGACCAGGGACAGGTGAGCAATCAGCCCCAGCATTTT. Its translation: CASSIDQGQVSNQPQHF.

The CDR3 sequence is CASSERTSGEKTYEQYF. CDR3 DNA: TGCGCCAGCAGTGAGCGGACTAGCGGGGAAAAAACCTACGAGCAGTACTTC. The J gene is TRBJ2-7, the V gene TRBV10-1, with 12 bases lining up with TRBD2. The CDR3 length is 17 residues. Germline assignment: CDR1 WNHNN and CDR2 SYGVQD (reference sequence). The trim removed 2 bases at V and 2 bases at J, leaving 7 bases unmatched.

This clonotype has more than one count but fewer than ten. The chain carries TRBV5-1 and TRBJ2-7; 8 bases agree with TRBD2. After removal of 3 bases from V and 4 bases from J, the junction contained 9 bases not matched to a gene. The CDR3 runs to 15 residues. Germline V gene sequence: CDR1 SGHRS, CDR2 YFSETQ. This CDR3 is CASSSGGAGGYEQYF. For the CDR3, the DNA is TGCGCCAGCAGCTCCGGTGGGGCGGGGGGTTACGAGCAGTACTTC. The full variable domain, in which reference TRBV5-1 and TRBJ2-7 provide the parts outside the CDR3, is KAGVTQTPRYLIKTRGQQVTLSCSPISGHRSVSWYQQTPGQGLQFLFEYFSETQRNKGNFPGRFSGRQFSNSRSEMNVSTLELGDSALYLCASSSGGAGGYEQYFGPGTRLTVT.

Concerning this clonotype: As the CDR3 is not closed by the conserved phenylalanine or tryptophan, this likely results from a read error. CDR3 sequence reads: CASREGIGYEQYL. CDR3 DNA sequence: TGCGCCAGCAGGGAGGGCATAGGATACGAGCAGTACCTC. V is TRBV10-2 and J is TRBJ2-7, with a weak D call TRBD2 (6 bases). In germline, CDR1 is WSHSY, CDR2 SAAADI. Deletions cut 6 bases from V and 4 bases from J, with 13 bases between. The CDR3 contains 13 residues.

This rearrangement joins TRBV4-3 to TRBJ1-1; D perhaps matches TRBD1 (6 bases). The CDR3 is 15 amino acids. The germline V and J ends were trimmed by 1 base and 5 bases, with 14 bases remaining between them. CDR1 is LGHNA and CDR2 is YSLEER in the germline V gene. This CDR3 is CASSQVGRGSTEAFF. The DNA for the CDR3 is TGCGCCAGCAGCCAAGTCGGCAGGGGATCAACTGAAGCTTTCTTT.

This clonotype came up a few times. The V and J genes are TRBV6-6 and TRBJ2-7, with D possibly being TRBD1 or TRBD2 (5 bases each). The germline CDR1 and CDR2 sequences are MNHNY and SVGAGI (reference sequence). V gave up 0 bases and J gave up 0 bases, with 12 bases separating them. This CDR3 spans 16 amino acids. The DNA for the CDR3 is TGTGCCAGCAGTTACTCGGGGGAGCACAGCTCCTACGAGCAGTACTTC. It specifies CASSYSGEHSSYEQYF.

This clonotype was counted only a few times. The chain has TRBV20-1 and TRBJ1-6, with unresolved D. CDR3 length: 15 amino acids. Germline CDR1 and CDR2: DFQATT and SNEGSKA (reference sequence). V was clipped by 0 bases and J by 8 bases, with 14 bases between them. CDR3 loop: CSARDRTSWDSPLHF. CDR3 coding DNA: TGCAGTGCTAGAGACAGGACTTCCTGGGATTCACCCCTCCACTTT.

Worth noting for this clonotype: One base away lies a much larger clone, so this may be a sequencing read error. The genes are TRBV5-1 and TRBJ2-7; TRBD1 aligns across 7 bases. In germline, CDR1 is SGHRS, CDR2 YFSETQ. The J segment lost 6 bases and the V segment lost 3 bases, leaving 12 bases of the junction unmatched. CDR3 size: 15 residues. CDR3 bases: TGCGCCAGCAGCTACGTTACAGGGGCAATGATCGAGCAGTACTTC. It encodes CASSYVTGAMIEQYF.

The rearrangement joins TRBV7-9 to TRBJ2-7; 10 bases are a match to TRBD2. Germline V gene lookup returns CDR1 SEHNR and CDR2 FQNEAQ (reference sequence). Trimming removed 3 bases from V and 2 bases from J; junction bases left unmatched: 4. The CDR3 is 15 amino acids. The CDR3: CASSFLAGAPYEQYF. The CDR3 DNA reads TGTGCCAGCAGCTTTCTAGCGGGGGCCCCCTACGAGCAGTACTTC.

CDR3: CASKAYGKGARDQPQHF. DNA for the CDR3: TGTGCCAGTAAGGCTTATGGAAAGGGGGCGAGGGATCAGCCCCAGCATTTT. This chain links TRBV19 with TRBJ1-5; 7 positions agree with TRBD1. Germline CDR1 reads LNHDA; CDR2 reads SQIVND (reference sequence). V lost 7 bases to trimming and J lost 5 bases; unmatched junction nucleotides: 17. The CDR3 is 17 amino acids.

This clonotype was counted many times. The chain has TRBV7-2 and TRBJ2-5; D might be TRBD2 (5 bases). Germline V CDR1 and CDR2: SGHTA, FQGNSA. The V end lost 1 base, the J end lost 2 bases, and 11 bases lay between the germline ends. There are 15 residues in the CDR3. The CDR3 DNA is TGTGCCAGCAGCTTAGAAGCGACGGGGCAAGAGACCCAGTACTTC. As protein: CASSLEATGQETQYF.

The rearrangement uses TRBV4-3 and TRBJ1-1, with D perhaps TRBD1 (6 bases). Germline CDR1 is LGHNA and CDR2 is YSLEER. The CDR3 spans 14 residues. Trimming cost V 4 bases and J 1 base, with 10 bases left between them. The CDR3 bases are TGCGCCAGCAGCCGCCAGACAGGGAACACTGAAGCTTTCTTT. This gives the protein CASSRQTGNTEAFF.

The chain employs TRBV10-3 and TRBJ2-6; possible D gene TRBD1, 7 bases. The V and J ends lost 6 bases and 8 bases respectively, with 14 bases between them. The CDR3 consists of 14 residues. In germline, CDR1 is ENHRY, CDR2 SYGVKD. The CDR3 DNA follows: TGTGCCATCAGGCAGGGGGGTGTCACCAACGTCCTGACTTTC. It specifies CAIRQGGVTNVLTF.

As for this clonotype: A much larger clone differs from this one at a single base, so this may be a read error. The chain has TRBV7-9 and TRBJ2-2; no firm D call. The germline gives CDR1 SEHNR, CDR2 FQNEAQ (reference sequence). Trimming stripped 3 bases from V and 6 bases from J, with 5 bases between. There are 12 residues in the CDR3. The CDR3: CASSFDSGELFF. DNA of the CDR3: TGTGCCAGCAGCTTCGATTCCGGGGAGCTGTTTTTT.

This clonotype was detected only a few times. The chain uses TRBV7-9 and TRBJ1-1; D might be TRBD1 (5 bases). The CDR3 has 14 amino acids. Trimming stripped 6 bases from V and 6 bases from J, with 17 bases between. Germline V gives CDR1 SEHNR, CDR2 FQNEAQ (reference sequence). CDR3 amino acids: CASSPISREAEAFF. CDR3 nucleotides: TGTGCCAGCAGTCCGATCAGCAGGGAGGCTGAAGCTTTCTTT.

V usage is TRBV20-1 and J usage is TRBJ1-1; tentatively, D is TRBD1 (5 bases). The CDR3 is made up of 10 amino acids. Trimming left V 5 bases short and J 11 bases short, with 12 bases between. CDR1 is DFQATT, CDR2 SNEGSKA, per germline (reference sequence). The CDR3 nucleotides read TGCAGTGCTTGGTCAGGGAACGCTTTCTTT. Its protein is CSAWSGNAFF.

The V and J genes are TRBV29-1 and TRBJ2-1, with D possibly being TRBD2 (6 bases). CDR1 is SQVTM and CDR2 is ANQGSEA in the germline V gene. The germline V and J ends were trimmed by 0 bases and 4 bases, with 13 bases remaining between them. This CDR3 comprises 15 residues. The CDR3 loop is CSVEEVLATYNEQFF. The CDR3 nucleotides read TGCAGCGTTGAAGAGGTGCTAGCGACTTACAATGAGCAGTTCTTC.

The CDR3 sequence: CSGSGGGSSYEQYF. The CDR3 nucleotides read TGCAGTGGGTCCGGGGGCGGGAGTTCCTACGAGCAGTACTTC. The chain carries TRBV20-1 and TRBJ2-7; perhaps TRBD2 as D (7 bases). The V gene's germline CDR1 is DFQATT and CDR2 SNEGSKA (reference sequence). Between the trimmed V and J ends, which lost 7 bases and 1 base, there was a span of 17 bases. The CDR3 runs 14 residues.

The rearrangement joins TRBV29-1 to TRBJ1-2; no definite D call. Germline V gene sequence: CDR1 SQVTM, CDR2 ANQGSEA. The CDR3 length is 14 residues. The germline V and J ends were trimmed by 6 bases and 7 bases, with 21 bases remaining between them. In nucleotides, the CDR3 is TGCAGCGTCAAAGGATTGGGGTTTGAGGGTGGCTACACCTTC. Residues: CSVKGLGFEGGYTF.

This clonotype has ten or more counts. The chain recombines TRBV5-8 with TRBJ2-7; D remains unclear. The CDR3 has 12 amino acids. With 4 bases removed from V and 5 bases from J, the gap between germline ends came to 10 bases. CDR1 is SGHTS and CDR2 is YDEGEE in the germline V gene. CDR3: CASSSQAHEQYF. The CDR3 bases are TGTGCCAGCAGCAGTCAGGCCCACGAGCAGTACTTC.

This clonotype was detected only a few times. This chain joins TRBV6-5 and TRBJ2-2; a weak D match, TRBD1 (6 bases). The CDR3 covers 15 residues. The V gene's germline CDR1 is MNHEY and CDR2 SVGAGI. Trimming stripped 7 bases from V and 4 bases from J, with 16 bases between. The CDR3 sequence is CASTSSTGLTGELFF. The CDR3 region has the DNA TGTGCCAGCACCTCTAGCACAGGGCTCACCGGGGAGCTGTTTTTT.

Many counts were recorded for this clonotype. The chain uses TRBV7-9 and TRBJ1-5, with a tentative D call TRBD1 (5 bases). The ends were cut back, 1 base at V and 3 bases at J, with 7 bases in the middle. Germline assignment: CDR1 SEHNR and CDR2 FQNEAQ (reference sequence). The CDR3 has 14 residues. For the CDR3, the DNA is TGTGCCAGCAGCTTAGTAGGGGACAATCAGCCCCAGCATTTT. Translating it yields CASSLVGDNQPQHF.

This clonotype has just a few counts. The chain combines TRBV4-2 with TRBJ1-4; TRBD1 might be the D (6 bases). Germline-derived CDR1 and CDR2 are LGHNA and YNFKEQ. Trimming removed 2 bases at V and 0 bases at J, with 10 bases between. The CDR3 has 16 amino acids. The CDR3 sequence is CASSQLTGATNEKLFF. As DNA, the CDR3 is TGTGCCAGCAGCCAATTGACAGGAGCAACTAATGAAAAACTGTTTTTT.

In this sample, this clonotype turned up a few times. The rearrangement uses TRBV28 and TRBJ1-1, with D possibly matching TRBD1 (5 bases). CDR3 size: 14 residues. Germline CDR1 reads MDHEN; CDR2 reads SYDVKM. V was shortened by 9 bases and J by 1 base, with 15 bases between the two germline ends. CDR3 in amino acids: CASRGGGRNTEAFF. CDR3 bases: TGTGCCAGTCGTGGCGGGGGACGGAACACTGAAGCTTTCTTT.

The rearrangement joins TRBV7-2 to TRBJ1-2; 9 bases map to TRBD1. The germline V gene has CDR1 SGHTA and CDR2 FQGNSA. Germline trimming cut 1 base from V and 9 bases from J; bases unmatched to any gene: 6. There are 14 residues in the CDR3. The CDR3 coding sequence is TGTGCCAGCAGCTTAGGGGGACAGGGATCGAGCTACACCTTC. It yields the protein CASSLGGQGSSYTF. Using reference TRBV7-2 and TRBJ1-2 for the parts outside the CDR3, the full variable domain is GAGVSQSPSNKVTEKGKDVELRCDPISGHTALYWYRQSLGQGLEFLIYFQGNSAPDKSGLPSDRFSAERTGGSVSTLTIQRTQQEDSAVYLCASSLGGQGSSYTFGSGTRLTVV.

The chain has TRBV3-1 and TRBJ1-2; 7 bases are shared with TRBD1. This CDR3 contains 14 residues. Per germline, CDR1 LGHDT and CDR2 YNNKEL (reference sequence). Germline trimming cut 6 bases from V and 7 bases from J; bases unmatched to any gene: 11. CDR3 nucleotides: TGTGCCAGCAGTCGCCCAGGGGGGCAATCTGGCTACACCTTC. Translating it yields CASSRPGGQSGYTF.

The rearrangement links TRBV11-2 to TRBJ2-7, with D maybe TRBD2 (5 bases). The CDR3 is made up of 17 amino acids. Trimming left V 1 base short and J 0 bases short, with 16 bases between. Looked up from germline, CDR1 is SGHAT and CDR2 is FQNNGV. The CDR3 spells CASSLVGYGVSSYEQYF. As DNA, the CDR3 is TGTGCCAGCAGCTTAGTAGGTTACGGGGTGAGCTCCTACGAGCAGTACTTC.